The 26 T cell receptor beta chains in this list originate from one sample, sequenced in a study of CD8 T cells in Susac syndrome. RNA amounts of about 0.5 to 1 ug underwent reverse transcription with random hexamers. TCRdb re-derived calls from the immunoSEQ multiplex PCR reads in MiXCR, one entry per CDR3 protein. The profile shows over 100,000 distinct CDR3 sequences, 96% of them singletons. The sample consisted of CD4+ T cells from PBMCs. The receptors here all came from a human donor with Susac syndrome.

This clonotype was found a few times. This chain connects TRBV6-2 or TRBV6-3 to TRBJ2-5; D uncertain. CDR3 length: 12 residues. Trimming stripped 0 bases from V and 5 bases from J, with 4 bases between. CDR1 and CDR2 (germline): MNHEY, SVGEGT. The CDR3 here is CASSYSGETQYF. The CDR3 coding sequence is TGTGCCAGCAGTTACTCCGGGGAGACCCAGTACTTC.

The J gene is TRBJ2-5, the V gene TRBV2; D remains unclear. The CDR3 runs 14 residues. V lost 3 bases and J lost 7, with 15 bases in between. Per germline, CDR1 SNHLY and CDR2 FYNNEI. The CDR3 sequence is CASSEWTVSGTQYF. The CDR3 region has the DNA TGTGCCAGCAGTGAGTGGACCGTCTCGGGGACCCAGTACTTC.

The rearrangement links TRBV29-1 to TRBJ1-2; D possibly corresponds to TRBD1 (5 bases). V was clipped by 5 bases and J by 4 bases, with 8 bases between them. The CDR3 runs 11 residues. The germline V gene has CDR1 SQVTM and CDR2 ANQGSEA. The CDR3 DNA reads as TGCAGCGTTTACGACAGCTATGGCTACACCTTC. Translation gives CSVYDSYGYTF.

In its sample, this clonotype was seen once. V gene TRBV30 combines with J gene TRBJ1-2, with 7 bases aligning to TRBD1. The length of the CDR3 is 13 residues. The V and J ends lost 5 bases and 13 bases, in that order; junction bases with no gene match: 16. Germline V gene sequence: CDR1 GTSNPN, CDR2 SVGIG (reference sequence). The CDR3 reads CAWSHTQGVAGTF. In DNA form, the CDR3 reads TGTGCCTGGTCGCACACGCAGGGGGTGGCCGGCACCTTC.

The CDR3 nucleotides are TGTGCCACCAGCAGAGGGATACTAGCGGGAGAAAACGAGCAGTACTTC. Protein product: CATSRGILAGENEQYF. This sequence joins TRBV15 and TRBJ2-7; 11 nucleotides agree with TRBD2. The CDR3 contains 16 residues. Germline V gene lookup returns CDR1 LNHNV and CDR2 YYDKDF (reference sequence). The V and J ends lost 1 base and 5 bases, in that order; junction bases with no gene match: 7.

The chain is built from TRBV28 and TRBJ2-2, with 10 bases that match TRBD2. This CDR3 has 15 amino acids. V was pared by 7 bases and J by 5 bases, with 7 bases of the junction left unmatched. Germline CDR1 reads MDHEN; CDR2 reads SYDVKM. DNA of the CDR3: TGTGCCAGCAACCGATTAGCGGGAGGTACCGGGGAGCTGTTTTTT. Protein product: CASNRLAGGTGELFF.

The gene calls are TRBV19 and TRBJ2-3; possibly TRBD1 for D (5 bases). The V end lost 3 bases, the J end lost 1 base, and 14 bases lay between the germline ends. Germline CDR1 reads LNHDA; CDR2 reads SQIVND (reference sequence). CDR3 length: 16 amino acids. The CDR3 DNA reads TGTGCCAGTAGTATTGCCCAGGGCATCGGCACAGATACGCAGTATTTT. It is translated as CASSIAQGIGTDTQYF.

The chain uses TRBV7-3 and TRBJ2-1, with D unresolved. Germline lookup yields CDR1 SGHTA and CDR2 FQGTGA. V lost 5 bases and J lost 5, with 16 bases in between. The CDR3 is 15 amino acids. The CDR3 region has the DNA TGTGCCAGCAGCGCTCCGGGCCGCCCCAACAATGAGCAGTTCTTC. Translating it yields CASSAPGRPNNEQFF.

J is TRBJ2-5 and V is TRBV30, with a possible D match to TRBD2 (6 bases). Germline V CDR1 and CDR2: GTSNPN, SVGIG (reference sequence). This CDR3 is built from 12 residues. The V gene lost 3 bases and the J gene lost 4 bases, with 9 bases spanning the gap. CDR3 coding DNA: TGTGCCTGGAGAGAGGGAGGAGAGACCCAGTACTTC. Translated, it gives CAWREGGETQYF.

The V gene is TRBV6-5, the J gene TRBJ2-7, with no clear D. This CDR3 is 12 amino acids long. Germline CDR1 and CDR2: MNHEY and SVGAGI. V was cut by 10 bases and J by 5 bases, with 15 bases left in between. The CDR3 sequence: CATKRRWDEQYF. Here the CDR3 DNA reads TGTGCCACCAAGAGACGTTGGGACGAGCAGTACTTC.

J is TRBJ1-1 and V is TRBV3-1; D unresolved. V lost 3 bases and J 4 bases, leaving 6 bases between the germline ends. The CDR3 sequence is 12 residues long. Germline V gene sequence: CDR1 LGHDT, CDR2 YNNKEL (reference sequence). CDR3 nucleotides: TGTGCCAGCAGCCATGGACTCACTGAAGCTTTCTTT. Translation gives CASSHGLTEAFF.

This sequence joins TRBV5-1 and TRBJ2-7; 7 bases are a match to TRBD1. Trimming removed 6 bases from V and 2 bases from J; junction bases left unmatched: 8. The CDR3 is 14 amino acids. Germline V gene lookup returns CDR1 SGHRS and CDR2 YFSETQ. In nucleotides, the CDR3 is TGCGCCAGCAACCAACCGGGACAGACCTACGAGCAGTACTTC. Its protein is CASNQPGQTYEQYF.

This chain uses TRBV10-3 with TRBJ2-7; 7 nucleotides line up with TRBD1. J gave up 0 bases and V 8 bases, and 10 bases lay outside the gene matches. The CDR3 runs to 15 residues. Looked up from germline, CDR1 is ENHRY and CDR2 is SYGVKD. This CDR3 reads CAIGKRQGSSYEQYF. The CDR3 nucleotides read TGTGCCATCGGCAAAAGACAGGGTAGCTCCTACGAGCAGTACTTC.

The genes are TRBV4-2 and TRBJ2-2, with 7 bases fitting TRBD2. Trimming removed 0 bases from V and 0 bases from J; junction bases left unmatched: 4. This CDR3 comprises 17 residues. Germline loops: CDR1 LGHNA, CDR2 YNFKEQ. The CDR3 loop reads CASSQELGGANTGELFF. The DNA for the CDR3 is TGTGCCAGCAGCCAAGAGTTGGGAGGGGCGAACACCGGGGAGCTGTTTTTT.

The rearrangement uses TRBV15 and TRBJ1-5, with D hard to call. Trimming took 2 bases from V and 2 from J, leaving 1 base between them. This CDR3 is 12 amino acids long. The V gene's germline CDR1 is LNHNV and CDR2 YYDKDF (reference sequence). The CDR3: CATSRRNQPQHF. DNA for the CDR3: TGTGCCACCAGCAGACGCAATCAGCCCCAGCATTTT. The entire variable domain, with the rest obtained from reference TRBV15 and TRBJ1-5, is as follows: DAMVIQNPRYQVTQFGKPVTLSCSQTLNHNVMYWYQQKSSQAPKLLFHYYDKDFNNEADTPDNFQSRRPNTSFCFLDIRSPGLGDTAMYLCATSRRNQPQHFGDGTRLSIL.

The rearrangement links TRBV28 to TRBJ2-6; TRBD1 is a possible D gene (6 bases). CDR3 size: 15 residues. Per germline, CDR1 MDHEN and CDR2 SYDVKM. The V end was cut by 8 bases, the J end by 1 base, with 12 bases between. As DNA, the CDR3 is TGTGCCAGCCGTCCAGGGGCGTCTGGGGCCAACGTCCTGACTTTC. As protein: CASRPGASGANVLTF.

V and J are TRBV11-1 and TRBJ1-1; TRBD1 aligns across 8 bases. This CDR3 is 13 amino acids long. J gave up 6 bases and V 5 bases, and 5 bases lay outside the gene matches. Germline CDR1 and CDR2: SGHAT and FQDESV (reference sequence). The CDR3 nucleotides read TGTGCCAGCAGCCCGGACAGGGCCCCTGAAGCTTTCTTT. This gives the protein CASSPDRAPEAFF.

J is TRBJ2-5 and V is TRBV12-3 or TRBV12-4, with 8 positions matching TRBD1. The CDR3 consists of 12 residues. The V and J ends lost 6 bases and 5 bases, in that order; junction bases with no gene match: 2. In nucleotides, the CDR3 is TGTGCCAGCAGGGACAGGGTGGAGACCCAGTACTTC. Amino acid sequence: CASRDRVETQYF.

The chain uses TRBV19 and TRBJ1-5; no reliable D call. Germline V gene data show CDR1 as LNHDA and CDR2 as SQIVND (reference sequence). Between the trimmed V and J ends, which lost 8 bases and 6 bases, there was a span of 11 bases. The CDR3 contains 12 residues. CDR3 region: CASCGSGQPQHF. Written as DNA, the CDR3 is TGTGCCAGTTGCGGATCGGGTCAGCCCCAGCATTTT.

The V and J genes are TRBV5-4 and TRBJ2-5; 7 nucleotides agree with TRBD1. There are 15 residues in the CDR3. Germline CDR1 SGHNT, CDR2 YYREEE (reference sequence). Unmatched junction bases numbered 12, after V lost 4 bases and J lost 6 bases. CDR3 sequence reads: CASSPATGLGKTQYF. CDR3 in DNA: TGTGCCAGCAGCCCCGCGACAGGGTTGGGTAAGACCCAGTACTTC.

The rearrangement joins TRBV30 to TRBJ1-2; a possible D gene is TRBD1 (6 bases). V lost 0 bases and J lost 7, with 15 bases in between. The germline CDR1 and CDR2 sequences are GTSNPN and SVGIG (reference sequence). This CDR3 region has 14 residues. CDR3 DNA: TGTGCCTGGAGTGTACGGGCAGGGGAGACTGGCTACACCTTC. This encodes CAWSVRAGETGYTF.

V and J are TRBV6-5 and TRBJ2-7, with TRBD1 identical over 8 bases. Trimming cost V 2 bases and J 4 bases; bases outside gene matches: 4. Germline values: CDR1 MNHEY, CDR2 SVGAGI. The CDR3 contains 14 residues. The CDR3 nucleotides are TGTGCCAGCAGTTACGGCAGGGGGCTATACGAGCAGTACTTC. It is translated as CASSYGRGLYEQYF.

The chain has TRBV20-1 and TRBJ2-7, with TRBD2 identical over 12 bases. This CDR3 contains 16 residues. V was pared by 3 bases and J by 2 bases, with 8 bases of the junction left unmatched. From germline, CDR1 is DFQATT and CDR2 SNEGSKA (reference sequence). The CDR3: CSASTSSGRATYEQYF. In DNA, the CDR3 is TGCAGTGCTAGTACTTCTAGCGGGAGGGCCACCTACGAGCAGTACTTC.

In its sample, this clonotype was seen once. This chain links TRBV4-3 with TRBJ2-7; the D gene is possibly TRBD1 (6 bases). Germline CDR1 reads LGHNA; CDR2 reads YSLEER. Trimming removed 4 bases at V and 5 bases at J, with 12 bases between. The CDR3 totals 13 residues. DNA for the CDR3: TGCGCCAGCAGCCGTTCGACAGGTCACGAGCAGTACTTC. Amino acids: CASSRSTGHEQYF.

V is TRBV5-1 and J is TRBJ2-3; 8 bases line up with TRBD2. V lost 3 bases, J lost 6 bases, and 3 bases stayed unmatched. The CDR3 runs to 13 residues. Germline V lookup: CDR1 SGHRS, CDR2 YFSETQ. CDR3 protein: CASSYTSGDTQYF. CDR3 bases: TGCGCCAGCAGCTATACTAGCGGTGATACGCAGTATTTT.

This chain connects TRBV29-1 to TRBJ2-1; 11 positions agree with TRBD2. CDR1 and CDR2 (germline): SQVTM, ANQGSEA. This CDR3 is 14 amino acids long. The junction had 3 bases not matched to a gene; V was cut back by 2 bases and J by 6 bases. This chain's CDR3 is CSVEKLAGVNEQFF. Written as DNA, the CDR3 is TGCAGCGTTGAAAAACTAGCGGGAGTCAATGAGCAGTTCTTC.